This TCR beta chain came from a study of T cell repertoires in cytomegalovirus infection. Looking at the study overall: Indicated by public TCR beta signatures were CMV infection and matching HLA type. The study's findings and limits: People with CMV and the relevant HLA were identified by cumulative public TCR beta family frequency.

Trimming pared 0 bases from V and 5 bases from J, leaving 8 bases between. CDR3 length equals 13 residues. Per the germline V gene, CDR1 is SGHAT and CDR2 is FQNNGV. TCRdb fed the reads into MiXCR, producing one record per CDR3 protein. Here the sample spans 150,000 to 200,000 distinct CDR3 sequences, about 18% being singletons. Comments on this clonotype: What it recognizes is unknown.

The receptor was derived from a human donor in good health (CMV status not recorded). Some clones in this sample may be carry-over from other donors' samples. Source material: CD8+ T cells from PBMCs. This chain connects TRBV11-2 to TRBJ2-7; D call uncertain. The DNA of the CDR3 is TGTGCCAGCAGCTTAGAGGGGTCCCACGAGCAGTACTTC. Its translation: CASSLEGSHEQYF.